This entry features one T cell receptor (beta chain) sequence. The data were taken from a study of blood T cell repertoires in COVID-19. Whole-study context: Both acute and convalescent COVID-19 samples were obtained from the United States, Italy and Spain. Nucleic acid was either cDNA or gDNA, and it came from T cells, B-cell-depleted T cells, or PBMCs.

The table came from immunoSEQ multiplex PCR; TCRdb's copy has only in-frame clones and leaves some out. The repertoire holds about 290,000 clones, with 80% to 90% as singletons. V was trimmed by 1 base and J by 8 bases, leaving 14 bases between them. Germline CDR1 reads MNHNS; CDR2 reads SASEGT. This CDR3 contains 15 residues. The TCR originated in a man in his forties with acute or convalescent COVID-19. The sequenced sample was peripheral blood. The chain uses TRBV6-1 and TRBJ2-2, with TRBD1 as a possible D gene (7 bases). The CDR3 DNA is TGTGCCAGCAGTGAAGGGACCAGGGGGGCGGGGGAGCTGTTTTTT. This gives the protein CASSEGTRGAGELFF.